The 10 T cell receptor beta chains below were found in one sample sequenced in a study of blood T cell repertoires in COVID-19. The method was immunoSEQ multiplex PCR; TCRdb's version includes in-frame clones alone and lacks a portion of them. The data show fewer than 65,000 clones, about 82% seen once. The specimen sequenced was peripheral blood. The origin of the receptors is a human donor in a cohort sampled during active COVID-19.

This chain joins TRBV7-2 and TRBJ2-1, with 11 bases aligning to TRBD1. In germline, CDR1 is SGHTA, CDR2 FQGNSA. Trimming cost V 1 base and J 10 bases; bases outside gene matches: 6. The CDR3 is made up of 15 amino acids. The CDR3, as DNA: TGTGCCAGCAGCTTAGGGCCGGGACAGGGGGGCGAGCAGTTCTTC. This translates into CASSLGPGQGGEQFF.

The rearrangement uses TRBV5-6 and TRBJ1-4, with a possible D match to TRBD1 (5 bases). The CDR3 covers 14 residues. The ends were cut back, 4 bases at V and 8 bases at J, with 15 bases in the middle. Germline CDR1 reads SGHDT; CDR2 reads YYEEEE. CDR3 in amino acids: CASSVKGFGEKLFF. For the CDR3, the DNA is TGTGCCAGCAGCGTCAAGGGGTTCGGGGAAAAACTGTTTTTT.

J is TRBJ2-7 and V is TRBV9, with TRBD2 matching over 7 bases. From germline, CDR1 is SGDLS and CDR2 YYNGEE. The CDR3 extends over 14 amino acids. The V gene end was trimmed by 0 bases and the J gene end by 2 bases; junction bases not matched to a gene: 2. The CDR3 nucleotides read TGTGCCAGCAGCGTAGGACGGGGGGCCTACGAGCAGTACTTC. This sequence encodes CASSVGRGAYEQYF.

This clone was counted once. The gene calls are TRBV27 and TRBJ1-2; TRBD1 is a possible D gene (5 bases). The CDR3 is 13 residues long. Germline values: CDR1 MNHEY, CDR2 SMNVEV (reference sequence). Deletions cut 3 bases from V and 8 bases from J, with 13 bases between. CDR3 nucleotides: TGTGCCAGCAGTTTTGGGGCCAGAAGGGGCTACACCTTC. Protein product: CASSFGARRGYTF.

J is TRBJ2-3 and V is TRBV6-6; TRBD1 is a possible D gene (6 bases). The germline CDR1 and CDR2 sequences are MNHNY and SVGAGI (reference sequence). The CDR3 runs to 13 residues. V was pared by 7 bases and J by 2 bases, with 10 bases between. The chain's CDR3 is CASIAGATDTQYF. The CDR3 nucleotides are TGTGCCAGCATTGCAGGGGCCACAGATACGCAGTATTTT.

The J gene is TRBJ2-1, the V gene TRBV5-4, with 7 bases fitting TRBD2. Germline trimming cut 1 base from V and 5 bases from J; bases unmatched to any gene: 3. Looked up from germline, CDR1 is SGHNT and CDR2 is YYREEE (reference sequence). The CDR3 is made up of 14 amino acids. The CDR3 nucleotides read TGTGCCAGCAGCTTGTACCTAGCGGACAATGAGCAGTTCTTC. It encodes CASSLYLADNEQFF.

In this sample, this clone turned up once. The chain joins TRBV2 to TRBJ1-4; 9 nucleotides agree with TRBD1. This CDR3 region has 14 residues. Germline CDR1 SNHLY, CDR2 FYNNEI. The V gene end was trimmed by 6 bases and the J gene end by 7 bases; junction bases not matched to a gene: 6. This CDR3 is CASRDQTGGEKLFF. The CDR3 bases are TGTGCCAGCAGGGACCAGACAGGGGGTGAAAAACTGTTTTTT. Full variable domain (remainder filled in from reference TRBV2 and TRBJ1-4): EPEVTQTPSHQVTQMGQEVILRCVPISNHLYFYWYRQILGQKVEFLVSFYNNEISEKSEIFDDQFSVERPDGSNFTLKIRSTKLEDSAMYFCASRDQTGGEKLFFGSGTQLSVL.

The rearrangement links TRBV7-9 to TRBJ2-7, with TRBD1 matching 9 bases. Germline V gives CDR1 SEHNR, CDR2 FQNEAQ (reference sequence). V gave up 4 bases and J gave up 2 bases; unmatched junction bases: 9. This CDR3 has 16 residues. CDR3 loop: CASSSPGQGQTYEQYF. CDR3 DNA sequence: TGTGCCAGCAGCTCGCCCGGACAGGGGCAGACCTACGAGCAGTACTTC.

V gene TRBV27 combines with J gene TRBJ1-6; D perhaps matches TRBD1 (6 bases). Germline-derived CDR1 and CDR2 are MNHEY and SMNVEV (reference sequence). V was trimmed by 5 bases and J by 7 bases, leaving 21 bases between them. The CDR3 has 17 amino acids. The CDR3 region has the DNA TGTGCCAGCAGTCTTGGAGGGGGGGGATATGGGAATTCACCCCTCCACTTT. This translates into CASSLGGGGYGNSPLHF.

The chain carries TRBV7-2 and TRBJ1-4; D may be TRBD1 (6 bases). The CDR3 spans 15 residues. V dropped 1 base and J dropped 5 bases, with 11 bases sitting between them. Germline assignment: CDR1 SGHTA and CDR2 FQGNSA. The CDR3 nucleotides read TGTGCCAGCAGCTTAGACAGGGTTCGCAATGAAAAACTGTTTTTT. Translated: CASSLDRVRNEKLFF.